This T cell receptor beta chain comes out of a study of PD-1 blockade in classical Hodgkin lymphoma. Per the germline V gene, CDR1 is LGHNT and CDR2 is FRNRAP. This CDR3 has 16 residues. V gave up 0 bases and J gave up 6 bases, with 17 bases separating them. The protocol was immunoSEQ multiplex PCR, while the TCRdb copy is restricted to in-frame clones and leaves out a portion. The repertoire consists of some 25,000 clones, with about four fifths occurring once and the leading ten covering 11%. Autologous stem cell transplantation was followed by relapse in every patient, and brentuximab vedotin exposure varied.

This rearrangement joins TRBV12-5 to TRBJ1-1; possibly TRBD1 for D (6 bases). This receptor was identified in a human donor with classical Hodgkin lymphoma. The sequencing here drew on peripheral blood mononuclear cells (PBMCs), taken before the second cycle of nivolumab. The CDR3 loop is CASGLVYEGGNAEAFF. As DNA, the CDR3 is TGTGCTAGTGGTTTGGTATACGAGGGGGGGAATGCTGAAGCTTTCTTT.